The 5 T cell receptor beta chains given below trace back to one sample, sequenced in a study of blood T cell repertoires in COVID-19. Sequenced by immunoSEQ multiplex PCR; TCRdb stores in-frame clones only, minus some. The data show approximately 85,000 clones, with about nine tenths seen just once and 25% to 30% held by the top ten. What was sequenced was peripheral blood. These receptors all stem from a man aged 50 or older with active or convalescent COVID-19.

For the CDR3, the DNA is TGTGCCAGCAGTACAGGGGATGGAAACACCATATATTTT. Amino acid sequence: CASSTGDGNTIYF. The rearrangement links TRBV6-5 to TRBJ1-3; 7 bases line up with TRBD1. With 5 bases clipped from V and 3 bases from J, the junction kept 1 base outside the gene matches. In germline, CDR1 is MNHEY, CDR2 SVGAGI. The CDR3 has 13 residues.

The chain employs TRBV7-2 and TRBJ1-2; D may be TRBD1 (6 bases). V lost 1 base and J lost 10, with 13 bases in between. Germline lookup yields CDR1 SGHTA and CDR2 FQGNSA. The CDR3 consists of 13 residues. The CDR3 nucleotides read TGTGCCAGCAGCTTAGAGCGTGGGGGCGCCTACACCTTC. Translating it yields CASSLERGGAYTF.

The chain employs TRBV9 and TRBJ1-2, with TRBD1 matching over 10 bases. CDR1 is SGDLS and CDR2 is YYNGEE in the germline V gene. The CDR3 has 13 residues. The J segment lost 8 bases and the V segment lost 4 bases, leaving 5 bases of the junction unmatched. The CDR3 spells CASSLDRGKGYTF. CDR3 DNA sequence: TGTGCCAGCAGCCTGGACAGGGGGAAAGGCTACACCTTC.

The V call is TRBV28, the J call TRBJ1-2; no firm D call. The CDR3 sequence is 14 residues long. The V and J ends lost 7 bases and 7 bases respectively, with 19 bases between them. Germline CDR1 is MDHEN and CDR2 is SYDVKM. The CDR3 sequence is CASNTPAGVSGYTF. The CDR3 DNA is TGTGCCAGCAATACCCCTGCGGGTGTTTCTGGCTACACCTTC.

The gene calls are TRBV19 and TRBJ2-3, with D unclear. Germline V lookup: CDR1 LNHDA, CDR2 SQIVND (reference sequence). Trimming left V 9 bases short and J 0 bases short, with 10 bases between. This CDR3 is 13 amino acids long. The CDR3 DNA sequence: TGTGCCAGCGCGGATTCTAGCACAGATACGCAGTATTTT. Its protein product is CASADSSTDTQYF.